The entry that follows covers one T cell receptor beta chain sequence. Its antigen is unidentified. These data are taken from a study of CXCR3-negative and CXCR3-positive naive CD8 T cells. Points from the study as a whole: Unlike memory cells, which differed, naive CXCR3-negative and CXCR3-positive cells had similar TRBV-TRBJ usage.

The CDR3 extends over 20 amino acids. The sorter processed each CD8+ T cell subset in triplicate at some 300,000 cells apiece. Libraries of TRB cDNA were made by 5' RACE and carried UMIs. Reprocessing the 5' RACE reads, TCRdb reports a single entry for every CDR3 protein and omits DNA. The repertoire table contains about 56,000 distinct CDR3 sequences. Specimen: memory CD8+ T cells from blood. This TCR came from a human donor in good health. Some clones in this sample may be carry-over from other donors' samples. The V and J genes are TRBV12-3 or TRBV12-4 and TRBJ2-2; as DNA is missing, the TRBD1 call by TCRdb cannot be tested. CDR3 residues: CASSFRPSAGRAPGTGELFF.